This T cell receptor (beta chain) stems from a study of blood T cell repertoires in COVID-19. About the study: Acute and convalescent COVID-19 samples came from the United States, Italy and Spain. T cells, B-cell-depleted T cells, or PBMCs supplied cDNA or gDNA.

The CDR3 runs 18 residues. J was trimmed by 4 bases and V by 6 bases; bases with no gene match: 17. Germline-derived CDR1 and CDR2 are MNHEY and SVGEGT. Per the study methods: Estimated nucleated cell counts came from reference gene primer amplification. Sequenced by immunoSEQ multiplex PCR; TCRdb stores in-frame clones only, minus some. V, J and clone size reflect that table, while D and trimming were determined from the DNA. The table has under 55,000 clones, more than 75% seen once. J is TRBJ2-2 and V is TRBV6-2 or TRBV6-3; 7 bases match TRBD1. The sample consisted of peripheral blood. This clonotype was obtained from a human donor in a cohort sampled during active COVID-19. CDR3 protein: CASSPRTGGFGGTGELFF. The CDR3 coding sequence is TGTGCCAGCAGCCCACGGACAGGTGGCTTTGGGGGCACCGGGGAGCTGTTTTTT.